The 19 T cell receptor beta chains below were found in one sample sequenced in a study of memory CD4+ T cells and cytomegalovirus serostatus. The sort gate was single viable CD3+CD4+CD8-CD45RO+ cells for memory CD4+ T cells. The table came from immunoSEQ multiplex PCR; TCRdb's copy has only in-frame clones and leaves some out. In the table there are about 41,000 clones, over 65% of which are singletons. Material: memory CD4+ T cells from blood. The receptors originated from an adult in good health and CMV-seronegative.

The chain uses TRBV19 and TRBJ2-7, with 11 positions matching TRBD2. The CDR3 consists of 15 residues. Germline loops: CDR1 LNHDA, CDR2 SQIVND (reference sequence). V was clipped by 5 bases and J by 2 bases; unmatched bases: 5. The CDR3 spells CASSETSGSTYEQYF. The CDR3 DNA sequence: TGTGCCAGTAGTGAAACTAGCGGGAGTACCTACGAGCAGTACTTC.

This chain links TRBV6-1 with TRBJ1-5, with D tentatively TRBD1 (6 bases). Germline V gene lookup returns CDR1 MNHNS and CDR2 SASEGT. This CDR3 comprises 13 residues. Trimming cost V 5 bases and J 6 bases, with 11 bases left between them. CDR3 bases: TGTGCCAGCAGTAACAGGGTAACTCAGCCCCAGCATTTT. Translating gives CASSNRVTQPQHF.

This sequence joins TRBV25-1 and TRBJ1-4; tentatively, D is TRBD1 (5 bases). V lost 3 bases and J 0 bases, leaving 14 bases between the germline ends. This CDR3 spans 17 amino acids. Germline V gene lookup returns CDR1 MGHDK and CDR2 SYGVNS. CDR3 residues: CASSDAWGGATNEKLFF. CDR3 DNA sequence: TGTGCCAGCAGTGACGCTTGGGGAGGGGCAACTAATGAAAAACTGTTTTTT.

This clone appeared a single time. The chain uses TRBV27 and TRBJ1-2; D is perhaps TRBD1 (6 bases). Trimming took 5 bases from V and 8 from J, leaving 21 bases between them. The CDR3 is made up of 15 amino acids. The germline gives CDR1 MNHEY, CDR2 SMNVEV (reference sequence). This chain's CDR3 is CASSPTPGVVQGYTF. The CDR3 bases are TGTGCCAGCAGTCCCACTCCAGGGGTCGTCCAGGGCTACACCTTC.

The chain recombines TRBV29-1 with TRBJ1-5, with D hard to call. Looked up from germline, CDR1 is SQVTM and CDR2 is ANQGSEA. The V end was cut by 4 bases, the J end by 7 bases, with 11 bases between. The CDR3 extends over 12 amino acids. CDR3: CSVVGDGQPQHF. CDR3 in DNA: TGCAGCGTTGTAGGTGATGGCCAGCCCCAGCATTTT.

The CDR3 loop is CASSPGRVNTEAFF. Here the CDR3 DNA reads TGTGCCAGCAGCCCCGGCAGGGTGAACACTGAAGCTTTCTTT. The chain combines TRBV5-4 with TRBJ1-1, with D possibly matching TRBD1 (5 bases). There are 14 residues in the CDR3. CDR1 is SGHNT, CDR2 YYREEE, per germline (reference sequence). V was shortened by 4 bases and J by 0 bases, with 10 bases between the two germline ends.

V usage is TRBV29-1 and J usage is TRBJ1-2, with D perhaps matching TRBD1 (5 bases). The CDR3 runs to 12 residues. Germline assignment: CDR1 SQVTM and CDR2 ANQGSEA. The V gene lost 8 bases and the J gene lost 4 bases, with 14 bases spanning the gap. This CDR3 is CSPVGGGYGYTF. CDR3 DNA: TGCAGCCCCGTGGGGGGAGGCTATGGCTACACCTTC.

This clone appeared a few times. CDR3 residues: CASSEQGGYGPQHF. For the CDR3, the DNA is TGTGCCAGCAGTGAACAGGGAGGATATGGCCCCCAGCATTTT. The gene calls are TRBV6-1 and TRBJ1-5; D might be TRBD1 (5 bases). The CDR3 has 14 amino acids. The germline V gene has CDR1 MNHNS and CDR2 SASEGT. V lost 2 bases, J lost 10 bases, and 15 bases lay in between.

In this sample, this clone turned up once. The chain employs TRBV5-4 and TRBJ2-7; D is ambiguous. The CDR3 is made up of 16 amino acids. Germline CDR1 and CDR2: SGHNT and YYREEE (reference sequence). Between the trimmed V and J ends, which lost 0 bases and 4 bases, there was a span of 17 bases. The CDR3 DNA follows: TGTGCCAGCAGCTTGGATTCGGTCCCCAGCCCTTACGAGCAGTACTTC. Translated: CASSLDSVPSPYEQYF.

J is TRBJ2-5 and V is TRBV5-1; TRBD2 might be the D (5 bases). Trimming cost V 2 bases and J 2 bases, with 7 bases left between them. The CDR3 is 13 amino acids. CDR1 is SGHRS, CDR2 YFSETQ, per germline. DNA for the CDR3: TGCGCCAGCAGCTTCGGCGGGCAAGAGACCCAGTACTTC. Translating gives CASSFGGQETQYF.

CDR3 sequence: CASRVASYEQYF. CDR3 nucleotides: TGTGCCAGTCGGGTGGCCTCCTACGAGCAGTACTTC. The V and J genes are TRBV11-1 and TRBJ2-7; D remains ambiguous. V was trimmed by 9 bases and J by 0 bases, leaving 9 bases between them. This CDR3 is 12 amino acids long. CDR1 SGHAT and CDR2 FQDESV come from the germline V gene (reference sequence).

V gene TRBV28 combines with J gene TRBJ2-1; 8 nucleotides line up with TRBD2. The CDR3 totals 17 residues. Germline-derived CDR1 and CDR2 are MDHEN and SYDVKM. J gave up 1 base and V 6 bases, and 11 bases lay outside the gene matches. The CDR3 loop reads CASSTKWAGGSYNEQFF. CDR3 bases: TGTGCCAGCAGCACGAAGTGGGCGGGAGGTTCCTACAATGAGCAGTTCTTC.

This clone was seen once. The J gene is TRBJ1-4, the V gene TRBV7-2, with TRBD1 matching over 7 bases. The CDR3 length is 17 residues. V shed 1 base, J shed 0 bases, and the junction held 5 bases outside the gene matches. Per germline, CDR1 SGHTA and CDR2 FQGNSA. This chain's CDR3 is CASSLGIGTATNEKLFF. The DNA for the CDR3 is TGTGCCAGCAGCTTAGGGATCGGGACAGCAACTAATGAAAAACTGTTTTTT.

This chain links TRBV10-2 with TRBJ1-1, with D tentatively TRBD1 (5 bases). Germline values: CDR1 WSHSY, CDR2 SAAADI. The CDR3 loop spans 15 amino acids. The V and J ends lost 3 bases and 4 bases respectively, with 15 bases between them. The CDR3 nucleotides read TGCGCCAGCAGTGATTATGCCAGGGTCTCCACTGAAGCTTTCTTT. This encodes CASSDYARVSTEAFF.

The chain employs TRBV7-9 and TRBJ2-1, with 10 bases identical to TRBD2. The CDR3 spans 16 residues. Trimming at V came to 5 bases and at J to 2 bases, leaving 6 bases not matched to a gene. Germline lookup yields CDR1 SEHNR and CDR2 FQNEAQ (reference sequence). CDR3 coding DNA: TGTGCCAGCAGCCCGTGGACTAGCGGAGCCTACAATGAGCAGTTCTTC. This codes for CASSPWTSGAYNEQFF.

V is TRBV11-2 and J is TRBJ2-7; the D is unclear. The V gene's germline CDR1 is SGHAT and CDR2 FQNNGV. The CDR3 sequence is 13 residues long. V was shortened by 3 bases and J by 4 bases, with 10 bases between the two germline ends. The CDR3: CASSFGVSYEQYF. The CDR3 DNA follows: TGTGCCAGCAGCTTTGGGGTGTCGTACGAGCAGTACTTC.

The DNA for the CDR3 is TGTGCCAGCACTAGACGGACAGCAGATACGCAGTATTTT. Translating it yields CASTRRTADTQYF. V usage is TRBV6-6 and J usage is TRBJ2-3, with D perhaps TRBD1 (6 bases). This CDR3 comprises 13 residues. The V end lost 7 bases, the J end lost 4 bases, and 12 bases lay between the germline ends. Germline values: CDR1 MNHNY, CDR2 SVGAGI (reference sequence).

The table lists this clone with a few counts. This chain connects TRBV11-2 to TRBJ2-2; 8 nucleotides line up with TRBD2. Per germline, CDR1 SGHAT and CDR2 FQNNGV. This CDR3 has 17 amino acids. The trim removed 5 bases at V and 7 bases at J, leaving 15 bases unmatched. The CDR3 region has the DNA TGTGCCAGCAGCCGGTCCGTGATGAGCGGGAGTAGCGGGGAGCTGTTTTTT. As protein: CASSRSVMSGSSGELFF.

The genes are TRBV27 and TRBJ1-2; possible D gene TRBD1, 5 bases. Germline CDR1 reads MNHEY; CDR2 reads SMNVEV (reference sequence). This CDR3 has 14 amino acids. V was pared by 5 bases and J by 1 base, with 11 bases between. Here the CDR3 DNA reads TGTGCCAGCAGTCCCTCGGGGGGTAACTATGGCTACACCTTC. This translates into CASSPSGGNYGYTF.